A single sample gave rise to the 25 T cell receptor beta chains below, sequenced in a study of read filtering for tumor transcriptome and immune sequencing. The library was built from 400 ng RNA with molecular barcoded adaptors for alpha/delta and beta/gamma chains. Each CDR3 protein is one row after TCRdb ran MiXCR on the reads. This table has around 65,000 distinct CDR3 sequences, about a fifth appearing once. The sample comprised a population of CD138-negative cells sorted from bone marrow. The receptors were sampled from a donor aged 40 or older with multiple myeloma.

This clonotype was recorded at least ten times. J is TRBJ1-4 and V is TRBV7-2, with D uncertain. Germline CDR1 reads SGHTA; CDR2 reads FQGNSA. Trimming left V 2 bases short and J 8 bases short, with 9 bases between. This CDR3 spans 13 amino acids. The CDR3, as DNA: TGTGCCAGCAGCTTAAGGTGGAGGGAAAAACTGTTTTTT. Its protein product is CASSLRWREKLFF.

The chain employs TRBV10-3 and TRBJ2-2; D gene uncertain. The CDR3 is 14 residues long. The germline gives CDR1 ENHRY, CDR2 SYGVKD. V lost 2 bases and J lost 5, with 9 bases in between. The CDR3 here is CAISEPGWTGELFF. The CDR3 coding sequence is TGTGCCATCAGTGAGCCCGGGTGGACCGGGGAGCTGTTTTTT.

Worth noting for this clonotype: A clone one base away is much larger, so this may be a read error. This rearrangement joins TRBV5-4 to TRBJ2-5; 7 bases are shared with TRBD1. Germline CDR1 is SGHNT and CDR2 is YYREEE (reference sequence). This CDR3 is built from 13 residues. Written as DNA, the CDR3 is TGTGCCAGCAGCTCATTTCAGGGGGAGACCCGGTACTTC. Translated: CASSSFQGETRYF.

This clonotype has just a few counts. The chain is built from TRBV12-3 or TRBV12-4 and TRBJ1-3; D unresolved. The V end was cut by 3 bases, the J end by 4 bases, with 4 bases between. The CDR3 sequence is 12 residues long. In DNA form, the CDR3 reads TGTGCCAGCAGTTTCGAGGGAAACACCATATATTTT. Amino acids: CASSFEGNTIYF.

For this clonotype: A far larger clone is a single base away, which makes a read error likely. The chain is built from TRBV7-9 and TRBJ1-4; D uncertain. Germline CDR1 is SEHNR and CDR2 is FQNEAQ (reference sequence). CDR3 length equals 11 residues. The CDR3 loop is CASSPSTDTHF. CDR3 DNA: TGTGCCAGCTCACCGAGCACAGATACGCATTTT.

The table lists this clonotype with a few counts. This clone may be a read error of a much larger clone one base away. This chain joins TRBV7-9 and TRBJ1-1; the D is unclear. V dropped 0 bases and J dropped 0 bases, with 5 bases sitting between them. The CDR3 has 14 residues. The germline V gene has CDR1 SEHNR and CDR2 FQNEAQ (reference sequence). For the CDR3, the DNA is TGTGCCAGCAGCTTAGCGCGCGTGAACACTGAAGCTTTCTTT. Protein: CASSLARVNTEAFF.

This clonotype was observed many times. The J gene is TRBJ2-4, the V gene TRBV27; 9 bases map to TRBD1. The germline CDR1 and CDR2 sequences are MNHEY and SMNVEV (reference sequence). Losses at the gene ends were 5 bases for V and 0 bases for J; bases not matched to a gene: 11. This CDR3 is 18 amino acids long. The CDR3 DNA is TGTGCCAGCAGTCGCCGGGACAGGGCTAATCTAGCCAAAAACATTCAGTACTTC. Its translation is CASSRRDRANLAKNIQYF.

This clonotype was found many times. CDR3 amino acids: CASRSTGGRQPQHF. As DNA, the CDR3 is TGTGCCAGCAGATCCACAGGGGGCCGGCAGCCCCAGCATTTT. The chain has TRBV28 and TRBJ1-5, with 9 nucleotides matching TRBD1. V was clipped by 6 bases and J by 7 bases; unmatched bases: 7. The CDR3 covers 14 residues. Germline V gene lookup returns CDR1 MDHEN and CDR2 SYDVKM.

This clonotype has ten or more counts. The chain recombines TRBV10-3 with TRBJ2-1; 10 positions match TRBD2. The CDR3 is made up of 14 amino acids. The germline V gene has CDR1 ENHRY and CDR2 SYGVKD. The J segment lost 5 bases and the V segment lost 3 bases, leaving 1 base of the junction unmatched. The CDR3 sequence is CAISDLAGDNEQFF. The DNA of the CDR3 is TGTGCCATCAGTGATCTAGCGGGAGACAATGAGCAGTTCTTC.

This clonotype was observed at least ten times. This chain connects TRBV12-3 or TRBV12-4 to TRBJ1-5, with D perhaps matching TRBD1 (6 bases). This CDR3 spans 14 amino acids. Trimming took off 10 bases at V and 7 bases at J, with 20 bases between the two ends. CDR3 region: CANVGTKKWQPQHF. In DNA, the CDR3 is TGTGCCAACGTGGGGACAAAAAAATGGCAGCCCCAGCATTTT.

Note on this clonotype: A read error is possible here, since a much larger clone lies one base away. This chain joins TRBV7-2 and TRBJ1-5; no definite D call. The CDR3 has 13 amino acids. Trimming took off 4 bases at V and 0 bases at J, with 4 bases between the two ends. Germline values: CDR1 SGHTA, CDR2 FQGNSA. In DNA, the CDR3 is TGTGCCAGCAGCTGGGATAGCAATCAGCCCCAGCATTTT. This translates into CASSWDSNQPQHF.

Comment on this clonotype: This could be a read error, since a much larger clone is one nucleotide away. The V gene is TRBV29-1, the J gene TRBJ2-3; D unresolved. The CDR3 is made up of 12 amino acids. CDR1 and CDR2 from the germline V gene are SQVTM and ANQGSEA. The CDR3 sequence: CGVGPASSTQYF. The CDR3 nucleotides read TGCGGCGTTGGTCCAGCGTCGTCTACGCAGTATTTT.

This clonotype was detected only a few times. Without the conserved terminal phenylalanine or tryptophan, this CDR3 likely stems from a read error. V and J are TRBV7-6 and TRBJ2-1, with D possibly matching TRBD1 (6 bases). CDR1 is SGHVS and CDR2 is FNYEAQ in the germline V gene. The V and J ends lost 3 bases and 5 bases respectively, with 8 bases between them. The CDR3 consists of 13 residues. The CDR3 spells CASSFRTDNEQFS. The CDR3 bases are TGTGCCAGCAGCTTCAGGACAGACAATGAGCAGTTCTCC.

On this clonotype itself: A much larger clone sits a single nucleotide away, making a read error possible. CDR3 DNA sequence: TGTGCCATCGATGGGGGGTCAGATACGCAGTATTTT. Translation gives CAIDGGSDTQYF. V is TRBV10-3 and J is TRBJ2-3; perhaps TRBD2 as D (6 bases). CDR3 length equals 12 residues. V lost 8 bases to trimming and J lost 4 bases, with 10 bases between them. CDR1 and CDR2 (germline): ENHRY, SYGVKD.

The rearrangement joins TRBV11-2 to TRBJ2-2, with TRBD2 matching 13 bases. The CDR3 loop spans 18 amino acids. Germline trimming cut 7 bases from V and 6 bases from J; bases unmatched to any gene: 14. Germline V gives CDR1 SGHAT, CDR2 FQNNGV. CDR3 sequence (DNA): TGTGCCAGCATATCCCTTGGACTAGCGGGAGTAGTAGCCGGGGAGCTGTTTTTT. As protein: CASISLGLAGVVAGELFF.

By sample fraction, this clonotype is medium-sized (0.01 to 0.1%). The chain couples TRBV3-1 to TRBJ2-1; 14 bases are a match to TRBD2. V gave up 4 bases and J gave up 0 bases; unmatched junction bases: 2. CDR1 and CDR2 (germline): LGHDT, YNNKEL (reference sequence). CDR3 length equals 17 residues. CDR3 DNA: TGTGCCAGCAGCCGGACTAGCGGGGGGAGCTCCTACAATGAGCAGTTCTTC. Protein product: CASSRTSGGSSYNEQFF.

At least ten counts were recorded for this clonotype. The CDR3 DNA follows: TGCAGTGCTAGCGGGACTCTGAACACCGGGGAGCTGTTTTTT. This gives the protein CSASGTLNTGELFF. This rearrangement joins TRBV20-1 to TRBJ2-2; tentative D call: TRBD2 (6 bases). CDR1 DFQATT and CDR2 SNEGSKA come from the germline V gene (reference sequence). V was shortened by 3 bases and J by 1 base, with 9 bases between the two germline ends. The CDR3 loop spans 14 amino acids.

This chain joins TRBV18 and TRBJ2-5, with a weak D call TRBD1 (6 bases). Per the germline V gene, CDR1 is KGHSH and CDR2 is LQKENI. V was shortened by 1 base and J by 2 bases, with 11 bases between the two germline ends. The CDR3 has 15 residues. The CDR3 loop reads CASSPQSQGQETQYF. As DNA, the CDR3 is TGTGCCAGCTCACCACAAAGTCAGGGGCAAGAGACCCAGTACTTC. The complete variable domain, with remaining parts taken from reference TRBV18 and TRBJ2-5, reads NAGVMQNPRHLVRRRGQEARLRCSPMKGHSHVYWYRQLPEEGLKFMVYLQKENIIDESGMPKERFSAEFPKEGPSILRIQQVVRGDSAAYFCASSPQSQGQETQYFGPGTRLLVL.

This clonotype was counted a single time. The gene calls are TRBV3-1 and TRBJ2-2, with TRBD2 identical over 7 bases. Losses at the gene ends were 2 bases for V and 3 bases for J; bases not matched to a gene: 0. CDR3 length: 14 amino acids. Germline V gene lookup returns CDR1 LGHDT and CDR2 YNNKEL (reference sequence). The CDR3 loop is CASSQRGDTGELFF. CDR3 DNA: TGTGCCAGCAGCCAACGGGGGGACACCGGGGAGCTGTTTTTT. Looking up the rest from reference TRBV3-1 and TRBJ2-2 gives the full variable domain: DTAVSQTPKYLVTQMGNDKSIKCEQNLGHDTMYWYKQDSKKFLKIMFSYNNKELIINETVPNRFSPKSPDKAHLNLHINSLELGDSAVYFCASSQRGDTGELFFGEGSRLTVL.

In this sample, this clonotype turned up many times. The chain carries TRBV18 and TRBJ2-3; D is perhaps TRBD1 (6 bases). V shed 3 bases and J shed 3 bases, with 13 bases lying between them. Germline V gene lookup returns CDR1 KGHSH and CDR2 LQKENI. This CDR3 region has 15 residues. CDR3 protein: CASSPTGTSTDTQYF. CDR3 DNA sequence: TGTGCCAGCTCACCTACAGGGACCTCGACAGATACGCAGTATTTT.

This clonotype was seen many times. The chain employs TRBV29-1 and TRBJ2-3; 9 bases are a match to TRBD2. Trimming cost V 4 bases and J 3 bases; bases outside gene matches: 5. Germline V gives CDR1 SQVTM, CDR2 ANQGSEA. The length of the CDR3 is 14 residues. The CDR3 nucleotides read TGCAGCGTTGGGGGCGGGGGGGATACAGATACGCAGTATTTT. Its translation is CSVGGGGDTDTQYF.

Many counts were recorded for this clonotype. This chain joins TRBV5-1 and TRBJ2-7, with 7 nucleotides matching TRBD1. V lost 4 bases to trimming and J lost 3 bases; unmatched junction nucleotides: 10. Looked up from germline, CDR1 is SGHRS and CDR2 is YFSETQ. The CDR3 runs 15 residues. For the CDR3, the DNA is TGCGCCAGCAGCCCTAGGGGGACAGATAACTACGAGCAGTACTTC. Translation: CASSPRGTDNYEQYF.

The chain employs TRBV20-1 and TRBJ1-2, with 8 bases lining up with TRBD1. J gave up 7 bases and V 6 bases, and 10 bases lay outside the gene matches. Germline CDR1 DFQATT, CDR2 SNEGSKA (reference sequence). The CDR3 totals 13 residues. In DNA, the CDR3 is TGCAGTGCGACAAAGGACAGGGAGCCTGGCTACACCTTC. Translation: CSATKDREPGYTF.

This clonotype came up many times. V and J are TRBV29-1 and TRBJ1-5, with D possibly being TRBD1 (6 bases). This CDR3 contains 15 residues. Germline V gene data show CDR1 as SQVTM and CDR2 as ANQGSEA. Trimming cost V 6 bases and J 0 bases, with 15 bases left between them. The CDR3 bases are TGCAGCGTACGCTTGAAGGGGGGTAGCAATCAGCCCCAGCATTTT. It is translated as CSVRLKGGSNQPQHF.

This clonotype came up many times. The V gene is TRBV14, the J gene TRBJ2-1; D is unclear. Trimming removed 6 bases at V and 5 bases at J, with 5 bases between. The CDR3 is 11 residues long. Germline CDR1 SGHDN, CDR2 FVKESK. The CDR3 here is CASSPNNEQFF. The CDR3 coding sequence is TGTGCCAGCAGTCCAAACAATGAGCAGTTCTTC.